This TCR beta chain was captured in a study of multiple sclerosis patients with progressive multifocal leukoencephalopathy. The protocol was immunoSEQ multiplex PCR, while the TCRdb copy is restricted to in-frame clones and leaves out a portion. The data hold more than 30,000 clones, with 87% observed a single time. Regarding time point: time of PML onset. PML was diagnosed clinically and by MRI, then confirmed by JC virus DNA in cerebrospinal fluid. Study-wide results and limits: TRBV and TRBJ usage showed no common pattern when PML developed. Whether JC virus or general immunocompromise explains the findings remained unclear. Clones expanded at PML were already present before and during natalizumab.

As to this clone: What it recognizes is unknown.

With 7 bases removed from V and 4 bases from J, the gap between germline ends came to 19 bases. This CDR3 has 14 amino acids. Germline CDR1 reads SQVTM; CDR2 reads ANQGSEA. The sequencing used PBMCs, collected from a patient treated with natalizumab. The clonotype originates from a woman aged 40 to 49 with progressive multifocal leukoencephalopathy. The genes are TRBV29-1 and TRBJ1-2, with D uncertain. The CDR3 sequence: CSAWREGQIYGYTF. For the CDR3, the DNA is TGCAGCGCCTGGAGGGAGGGCCAAATCTATGGCTACACCTTC.